This T cell receptor (beta chain) was sequenced in a study of blood T cells in healthy people across ages. Whole-study findings and limits: Correlation between TCR beta diversity and naive T cell percentage was strong.

Primers used in a second PCR of about 7 to 12 cycles were a sample-barcoded 5' primer and a J-beta primer mix. TCRdb passed the 5' RACE reads through MiXCR, listing each CDR3 protein once. The top ten hold approximately 3.7% of the sample, which has fewer than 650,000 distinct CDR3 sequences, around 27% seen once. Comments on this clonotype: Antigen: not known. The junction and the germline gene differ at one end; a read error may be behind it.

The CDR3 loop spans 14 amino acids. CDR1 is MNHNS and CDR2 is SASEGT in the germline V gene. These sequences were also reported in another study, on T cells of mothers and their children.

The sequence was obtained from a boy younger than 10 in good health. The sample consisted of blood. The chain combines TRBV6-1 with TRBJ1-5, with 7 bases matching TRBD1. The CDR3 spells CASTPGDSNQSQHF. The CDR3 DNA sequence: TGTGCCAGCACCCCAGGGGACAGCAATCAGTCCCAGCATTTT.